This TCR beta chain was sequenced for a study of blood T cell repertoires in COVID-19. Background on the study: Sites across the United States, Italy and Spain contributed samples from acute and convalescent COVID-19. In each case, the material was cDNA or gDNA derived from T cells, B-cell-depleted T cells, or PBMCs.

Trimming left V 0 bases short and J 5 bases short, with 13 bases between. Germline lookup yields CDR1 SGHTA and CDR2 FQGNSA. This CDR3 spans 15 amino acids. Under the authors' procedure: Amplified reference gene primers provided the basis for estimating nucleated cell counts. The protocol was immunoSEQ multiplex PCR, while the TCRdb copy is restricted to in-frame clones and leaves out a portion. V and J calls and clone size are those listed in that table; D and trimming were worked out from the DNA. The sample shows about 130,000 clones, about 87% of them seen only once. The specimen sequenced was peripheral blood. The gene calls are TRBV7-2 and TRBJ1-2, with D hard to call. The sequence derives from a man in his fifties with acute or convalescent COVID-19. CDR3 region: CASSLAEPRVYGYTF. CDR3 in DNA: TGTGCCAGCAGCTTAGCGGAGCCCCGGGTATATGGCTACACCTTC.